The 30 T cell receptor beta chains below were found in one sample sequenced in a study of T cells after yellow fever vaccination. TCRdb re-analysed the 5' RACE reads in MiXCR, keeping a single row per CDR3 protein. This sample has more than 450,000 distinct CDR3 sequences, with 20% to 25% found just once. The source material was PBMCs, sampled 21 days after the first yellow fever vaccination. These receptors were obtained from a man aged 18 to 29 who received the YFV17D yellow fever vaccine.

There are a few counts of this clonotype. The chain is built from TRBV29-1 and TRBJ1-2, with 8 bases fitting TRBD1. The CDR3 length is 12 residues. CDR1 and CDR2 from the germline V gene are SQVTM and ANQGSEA. V gave up 5 bases and J gave up 8 bases; unmatched junction bases: 7. CDR3 in amino acids: CSVRQGMGGYTF. CDR3 bases: TGCAGCGTTCGACAGGGGATGGGAGGCTACACCTTC.

The chain recombines TRBV7-9 with TRBJ2-5; 7 nucleotides agree with TRBD1. The germline V gene has CDR1 SEHNR and CDR2 FQNEAQ (reference sequence). The J segment lost 0 bases and the V segment lost 4 bases, leaving 5 bases of the junction unmatched. This CDR3 has 15 residues. The DNA for the CDR3 is TGTGCCAGCAGCTCCGAACAGGGGTACCAAGAGACCCAGTACTTC. It encodes CASSSEQGYQETQYF.

The genes are TRBV18 and TRBJ2-5; possible D gene TRBD1, 5 bases. Deletions cut 0 bases from V and 4 bases from J, with 12 bases between. Germline-derived CDR1 and CDR2 are KGHSH and LQKENI. The CDR3 runs 15 residues. The CDR3 spells CASSPPLGRGETQYF. In nucleotides, the CDR3 is TGTGCCAGCTCACCACCGTTGGGGCGCGGAGAGACCCAGTACTTC.

This chain joins TRBV4-3 and TRBJ1-6; D call uncertain. CDR1 is LGHNA and CDR2 is YSLEER in the germline V gene. The CDR3 is made up of 16 amino acids. V lost 3 bases, J lost 0 bases, and 9 bases lay in between. CDR3 residues: CASSQTRSSYNSPLHF. CDR3 coding DNA: TGCGCCAGCAGCCAGACACGGAGCTCCTATAATTCACCCCTCCACTTT.

This chain links TRBV27 with TRBJ1-5; 10 nucleotides agree with TRBD1. The V gene's germline CDR1 is MNHEY and CDR2 SMNVEV (reference sequence). The CDR3 has 15 residues. The junction had 5 bases not matched to a gene; V was cut back by 3 bases and J by 6 bases. The CDR3 nucleotides read TGTGCCAGCAGTTTGACAGGGGGCAGGGGTCAGCCCCAGCATTTT. It specifies CASSLTGGRGQPQHF.

The V call is TRBV27, the J call TRBJ1-5; D not resolved. The CDR3 sequence is 17 residues long. The V gene's germline CDR1 is MNHEY and CDR2 SMNVEV (reference sequence). With 1 base removed from V and 0 bases from J, the gap between germline ends came to 13 bases. DNA of the CDR3: TGTGCCAGCAGTTTATTTCCAACCCCACATAGCAATCAGCCCCAGCATTTT. It codes for CASSLFPTPHSNQPQHF.

This clonotype occurred many times. This chain connects TRBV5-8 to TRBJ2-7, with a weak D call TRBD1 (6 bases). Germline-derived CDR1 and CDR2 are SGHTS and YDEGEE. This CDR3 comprises 15 residues. V was cut by 0 bases and J by 2 bases, with 12 bases left in between. The CDR3 loop reads CASSLEGTSTYEQYF. The CDR3 DNA reads TGTGCCAGCAGCTTGGAGGGGACATCCACCTACGAGCAGTACTTC.

J is TRBJ1-4 and V is TRBV5-1, with TRBD1 identical over 11 bases. This CDR3 is 19 amino acids long. The V gene's germline CDR1 is SGHRS and CDR2 YFSETQ. Trimming took 5 bases from V and 6 from J; bases not matched to a gene: 18. The CDR3, as DNA: TGCGCCAGCAGGGGAATAGGATCCGGACAGGGGGCGCGTGATGAAAAACTGTTTTTT. Its protein product is CASRGIGSGQGARDEKLFF.

V gene TRBV7-6 combines with J gene TRBJ2-3; possible D gene TRBD2, 6 bases. The germline V and J ends were trimmed by 5 bases and 1 base, with 13 bases remaining between them. Germline-derived CDR1 and CDR2 are SGHVS and FNYEAQ. There are 15 residues in the CDR3. The CDR3: CASSPGGLRTDTQYF. The CDR3 DNA is TGTGCCAGCAGCCCCGGGGGACTTCGCACAGATACGCAGTATTTT.

The rearrangement links TRBV7-2 to TRBJ1-1, with D possibly being TRBD1 (5 bases). CDR1 and CDR2 (germline): SGHTA, FQGNSA. V lost 8 bases to trimming and J lost 6 bases, with 16 bases between them. The CDR3 is made up of 13 amino acids. The CDR3, as DNA: TGTGCCAGCCGGGACGGACCGGTCGCTGAAGCTTTCTTT. Its translation is CASRDGPVAEAFF.

J is TRBJ1-2 and V is TRBV20-1, with a possible D match to TRBD1 (6 bases). The CDR3 is 13 amino acids. The V gene lost 0 bases and the J gene lost 2 bases, with 7 bases spanning the gap. Looked up from germline, CDR1 is DFQATT and CDR2 is SNEGSKA (reference sequence). In DNA, the CDR3 is TGCAGTGCTAGAGAGAGGGGGAACTATGGCTACACCTTC. Its protein product is CSARERGNYGYTF.

The rearrangement uses TRBV7-9 and TRBJ2-1; 10 nucleotides match TRBD1. Germline CDR1 is SEHNR and CDR2 is FQNEAQ (reference sequence). The CDR3 loop spans 14 amino acids. V shed 11 bases, J shed 7 bases, and the junction held 11 bases outside the gene matches. CDR3 loop: CALMSGTGDNEQFF. The CDR3, as DNA: TGTGCCCTAATGTCCGGGACAGGGGATAATGAGCAGTTCTTC. The full variable domain, rest sourced from reference TRBV7-9 and TRBJ2-1, is DTGVSQNPRHKITKRGQNVTFRCDPISEHNRLYWYRQTLGQGPEFLTYFQNEAQLEKSRLLSDRFSAERPKGSFSTLEIQRTEQGDSAMYLCALMSGTGDNEQFFGPGTRLTVL.

The chain is built from TRBV20-1 and TRBJ2-5; the D gene is possibly TRBD2 (7 bases). Germline V gene sequence: CDR1 DFQATT, CDR2 SNEGSKA (reference sequence). The CDR3 totals 11 residues. With 7 bases removed from V and 5 bases from J, the gap between germline ends came to 11 bases. The CDR3 is CSVGGAETQYF. The CDR3 bases are TGCAGTGTGGGGGGGGCGGAGACCCAGTACTTC.

Many counts were recorded for this clonotype. The chain uses TRBV7-6 and TRBJ2-7; D tentatively reads TRBD1 or TRBD2 (5 bases each). The V end lost 5 bases, the J end lost 3 bases, and 8 bases lay between the germline ends. The germline CDR1 and CDR2 sequences are SGHVS and FNYEAQ. CDR3 length: 12 amino acids. The CDR3 spells CASSTGLYEQYV. The CDR3 DNA reads as TGTGCCAGCAGCACAGGACTCTACGAGCAGTACGTC.

The table lists this clonotype with a few counts. The V and J genes are TRBV9 and TRBJ2-5; perhaps TRBD1 as D (6 bases). CDR1 and CDR2 (germline): SGDLS, YYNGEE. The CDR3 sequence is 14 residues long. V was cut by 3 bases and J by 7 bases, with 16 bases left in between. The CDR3 nucleotides read TGTGCCAGCAGCGCCTGGGACAACGACGGGACCCAGTACTTC. Its translation: CASSAWDNDGTQYF. Full variable domain (outside the CDR3, taken from reference TRBV9 and TRBJ2-5): DSGVTQTPKHLITATGQRVTLRCSPRSGDLSVYWYQQSLDQGLQFLIQYYNGEERAKGNILERFSAQQFPDLHSELNLSSLELGDSALYFCASSAWDNDGTQYFGPGTRLLVL.

There are a few counts of this clonotype. J is TRBJ2-3 and V is TRBV6-5; D call uncertain. V was clipped by 7 bases and J by 7 bases, with 9 bases between them. The CDR3 contains 11 residues. The germline gives CDR1 MNHEY, CDR2 SVGAGI. The CDR3 DNA is TGTGCCAGCATCGACTTGAATACGCAGTATTTT. Protein: CASIDLNTQYF.

The gene calls are TRBV28 and TRBJ2-7, with D possibly being TRBD1 (6 bases). Germline V gene sequence: CDR1 MDHEN, CDR2 SYDVKM. The CDR3 extends over 14 amino acids. V gave up 3 bases and J gave up 4 bases, with 13 bases separating them. DNA for the CDR3: TGTGCCAGCAGTTTTCGGCAGGGGAGATACGAGCAGTACTTC. Encoded protein: CASSFRQGRYEQYF.

This clonotype came up a few times. V usage is TRBV24-1 and J usage is TRBJ2-3, with D possibly being TRBD2 (7 bases). CDR3 size: 16 residues. Germline lookup yields CDR1 KGHDR and CDR2 SFDVKD. V gave up 3 bases and J gave up 6 bases, with 18 bases separating them. CDR3 sequence: CATSDPGGPGRDTQYF. DNA of the CDR3: TGTGCCACCAGTGATCCCGGGGGGCCCGGCCGGGATACGCAGTATTTT.

This clonotype was seen only a few times. V is TRBV5-1 and J is TRBJ2-6, with D perhaps matching TRBD2 (5 bases). The V end was cut by 4 bases, the J end by 2 bases, with 7 bases between. The CDR3 sequence is 14 residues long. CDR1 and CDR2 from the germline V gene are SGHRS and YFSETQ. This CDR3 reads CASSTSPGANVLTF. DNA for the CDR3: TGCGCCAGCAGCACTAGTCCTGGGGCCAACGTCCTGACTTTC. Drawing the rest from reference TRBV5-1 and TRBJ2-6, the complete variable domain is KAGVTQTPRYLIKTRGQQVTLSCSPISGHRSVSWYQQTPGQGLQFLFEYFSETQRNKGNFPGRFSGRQFSNSRSEMNVSTLELGDSALYLCASSTSPGANVLTFGAGSRLTVL.

A few counts support this clonotype. The rearrangement links TRBV27 to TRBJ1-2; D is uncertain. Trimming took 5 bases from V and 8 from J, leaving 12 bases between them. CDR1 and CDR2 from the germline V gene are MNHEY and SMNVEV (reference sequence). This CDR3 has 12 residues. CDR3: CASSPSGLGYTF. DNA of the CDR3: TGTGCCAGCAGTCCTAGTGGGTTAGGCTACACCTTC.

The chain carries TRBV4-1 and TRBJ2-1; 10 bases line up with TRBD1. V was clipped by 0 bases and J by 8 bases; unmatched bases: 4. CDR1 is MGHRA and CDR2 is YSYEKL in the germline V gene. This CDR3 comprises 15 residues. The CDR3 reads CASSQEDRGLYEQFF. For the CDR3, the DNA is TGCGCCAGCAGCCAAGAAGACAGGGGGCTCTATGAGCAGTTCTTC.

The CDR3: CASTTYRGEYYGYTF. The CDR3 nucleotides read TGTGCCAGTACCACGTACAGGGGAGAATACTATGGCTACACCTTC. The chain recombines TRBV19 with TRBJ1-2, with 7 positions matching TRBD1. Germline assignment: CDR1 LNHDA and CDR2 SQIVND (reference sequence). The trim removed 7 bases at V and 3 bases at J, leaving 11 bases unmatched. There are 15 residues in the CDR3.

This clonotype was seen many times. The rearrangement joins TRBV4-1 to TRBJ1-6; tentative D call: TRBD1 (5 bases). V lost 0 bases and J lost 10, with 13 bases in between. The germline V gene encodes CDR1 MGHRA and CDR2 YSYEKL. This CDR3 region has 15 residues. The CDR3 loop reads CASSQDRGLWSPLHF. The CDR3 nucleotides are TGCGCCAGCAGCCAAGATCGGGGGTTATGGTCACCCCTCCACTTT.

This sequence joins TRBV5-1 and TRBJ1-2, with 7 bases fitting TRBD1. V trimming: 2 bases; J trimming: 6 bases; junction bases outside the gene matches: 7. Per the germline V gene, CDR1 is SGHRS and CDR2 is YFSETQ. The CDR3 length is 14 residues. CDR3 sequence reads: CASSLATGVDGYTF. The CDR3 nucleotides read TGCGCCAGCAGCTTAGCAACAGGGGTTGATGGCTACACCTTC. Full variable domain (outside the CDR3, taken from reference TRBV5-1 and TRBJ1-2): KAGVTQTPRYLIKTRGQQVTLSCSPISGHRSVSWYQQTPGQGLQFLFEYFSETQRNKGNFPGRFSGRQFSNSRSEMNVSTLELGDSALYLCASSLATGVDGYTFGSGTRLTVV.

This clonotype was counted between two and nine times. The rearrangement links TRBV5-1 to TRBJ2-3, with TRBD1 identical over 7 bases. CDR1 and CDR2 (germline): SGHRS, YFSETQ. The CDR3 spans 15 residues. V shed 5 bases and J 2 bases; nucleotides not matched to a gene: 8. CDR3 bases: TGCGCCAGCAGAAGCACGACAGGGTTCACAGATACGCAGTATTTT. It is translated as CASRSTTGFTDTQYF.

A few counts support this clonotype. The V gene is TRBV6-5, the J gene TRBJ2-5; 13 bases are a match to TRBD2. The V gene end was trimmed by 0 bases and the J gene end by 6 bases; junction bases not matched to a gene: 7. There are 17 residues in the CDR3. Germline-derived CDR1 and CDR2 are MNHEY and SVGAGI. CDR3 sequence: CASSYSRTSGGGKTQYF. The CDR3 DNA reads as TGTGCCAGCAGTTACTCGCGGACTAGCGGGGGAGGGAAGACCCAGTACTTC.

The rearrangement uses TRBV5-1 and TRBJ2-3, with D possibly matching TRBD1 (5 bases). V was clipped by 2 bases and J by 4 bases, with 11 bases between them. The CDR3 is 14 residues long. Germline-derived CDR1 and CDR2 are SGHRS and YFSETQ. This chain's CDR3 is CASSFQGPADTQYF. The CDR3 DNA is TGCGCCAGCAGCTTCCAGGGTCCCGCAGATACGCAGTATTTT.

This clonotype has more than one count but fewer than ten. This chain uses TRBV6-1 with TRBJ1-1; 7 bases match TRBD1. This CDR3 spans 14 amino acids. CDR1 is MNHNS, CDR2 SASEGT, per germline. V was pared by 4 bases and J by 0 bases, with 2 bases of the junction left unmatched. The CDR3 is CASSGGTVNTEAFF. The CDR3 DNA reads TGTGCCAGCAGTGGGGGGACAGTGAACACTGAAGCTTTCTTT.

This chain uses TRBV7-9 with TRBJ2-3, with 8 bases aligning to TRBD1. V dropped 5 bases and J dropped 0; count of bases not matched to a gene: 7. Germline assignment: CDR1 SEHNR and CDR2 FQNEAQ (reference sequence). This CDR3 comprises 16 residues. In nucleotides, the CDR3 is TGTGCCAGCAGCCCCCGGACAGGGCCGAGCACAGATACGCAGTATTTT. Protein product: CASSPRTGPSTDTQYF.

CDR3 loop: CASSHYEQYV. As DNA, the CDR3 is TGTGCCAGCAGTCATTACGAGCAGTACGTC. The V gene is TRBV6-2 or TRBV6-3, the J gene TRBJ2-7; the D is unclear. V dropped 5 bases and J dropped 4 bases, with 3 bases sitting between them. Germline V gene sequence: CDR1 MNHEY, CDR2 SVGEGT. This CDR3 spans 10 amino acids.